Presented here are 17 T cell receptor beta chains from one specimen sequenced in a study of lymphopenia after photon versus proton radiotherapy. Data came from immunoSEQ multiplex PCR; TCRdb stores just in-frame clones and leaves some out. Here the sample spans 15,000 to 20,000 clones, 85% to 90% being singletons. The sample here was peripheral blood, taken from a patient treated with proton-based radiotherapy. The source is a man in his 70s with pancreatic cancer.

The V call is TRBV9, the J call TRBJ2-1; TRBD1 aligns across 10 bases. This CDR3 is 17 amino acids long. J was trimmed by 7 bases and V by 4 bases; bases with no gene match: 14. The germline gives CDR1 SGDLS, CDR2 YYNGEE. The CDR3 loop reads CASSLSLDRGLWNEQFF. As DNA, the CDR3 is TGTGCCAGCAGCCTTAGTTTAGACAGGGGGCTTTGGAATGAGCAGTTCTTC.

This sequence joins TRBV5-8 and TRBJ2-3, with TRBD2 matching 13 bases. Looked up from germline, CDR1 is SGHTS and CDR2 is YDEGEE. The J segment lost 4 bases and the V segment lost 4 bases, leaving 3 bases of the junction unmatched. This CDR3 has 15 residues. CDR3 sequence: CASSSGTSGADTQYF. The CDR3 region has the DNA TGTGCCAGCAGCAGCGGGACTAGCGGGGCAGATACGCAGTATTTT.

The table lists this clone with a count of one. The chain recombines TRBV19 with TRBJ1-2; 9 bases are a match to TRBD1. The CDR3 contains 15 residues. The germline V gene has CDR1 LNHDA and CDR2 SQIVND (reference sequence). V lost 8 bases to trimming and J lost 6 bases; unmatched junction nucleotides: 13. DNA of the CDR3: TGTGCCAGTGGTAGTCGATGGACAGGGGAAGATGGCTACACCTTC. Protein sequence: CASGSRWTGEDGYTF.

The chain recombines TRBV10-3 with TRBJ1-2; no firm D call. Trimming shortened V by 3 bases and J by 1 base, and 15 bases separated the two germline ends. This CDR3 has 16 amino acids. The germline V gene has CDR1 ENHRY and CDR2 SYGVKD. CDR3: CAISDPSTRVNYGYTF. The CDR3 nucleotides are TGTGCCATCAGTGACCCTTCTACAAGGGTTAACTATGGCTACACCTTC.

The chain combines TRBV10-2 with TRBJ1-4; 9 bases are a match to TRBD1. Germline CDR1 WSHSY, CDR2 SAAADI. CDR3 length: 14 amino acids. V trimming: 8 bases; J trimming: 4 bases; junction bases outside the gene matches: 5. The CDR3 reads CASAGGQGNEKLFF. CDR3 bases: TGCGCCAGCGCGGGGGGACAGGGTAATGAAAAACTGTTTTTT.

The chain recombines TRBV11-2 with TRBJ1-2; no reliable D call. Germline CDR1 and CDR2: SGHAT and FQNNGV. The CDR3 totals 17 residues. V was clipped by 1 base and J by 1 base, with 16 bases between them. The CDR3 region is CASSLARGRSSNYGYTF. The CDR3 region has the DNA TGTGCCAGCAGCTTAGCCCGGGGTCGATCAAGTAACTATGGCTACACCTTC.

J is TRBJ1-1 and V is TRBV2; D ambiguous. The V gene's germline CDR1 is SNHLY and CDR2 FYNNEI. V gave up 4 bases and J gave up 4 bases, with 16 bases separating them. This CDR3 contains 15 residues. CDR3 in DNA: TGTGCCAGCAGTGTAGTCCGGGCTTCAGGCACTGAAGCTTTCTTT. This codes for CASSVVRASGTEAFF.

The chain has TRBV5-8 and TRBJ2-5, with 8 bases fitting TRBD1. Per germline, CDR1 SGHTS and CDR2 YDEGEE. V shed 4 bases and J 5 bases; nucleotides not matched to a gene: 10. The CDR3 consists of 15 residues. CDR3 protein: CASSPRQGAVETQYF. Written as DNA, the CDR3 is TGTGCCAGCAGCCCGAGGCAGGGGGCGGTGGAGACCCAGTACTTC.

The gene calls are TRBV6-4 and TRBJ2-3, with 10 bases matching TRBD2. CDR3 length: 16 amino acids. Trimming at V came to 0 bases and at J to 4 bases, leaving 4 bases not matched to a gene. Germline CDR1 and CDR2: MRHNA and SNTAGT. CDR3 sequence: CASSDSERGGADTQYF. For the CDR3, the DNA is TGTGCCAGCAGTGACTCGGAGCGGGGGGGCGCAGATACGCAGTATTTT.

J is TRBJ1-6 and V is TRBV7-3; weak D call: TRBD1 (5 bases). CDR1 SGHTA and CDR2 FQGTGA come from the germline V gene. The V end was cut by 6 bases, the J end by 7 bases, with 7 bases between. The CDR3 covers 12 residues. Written as DNA, the CDR3 is TGTGCCAGCAGTAAGGGGAATTCACCCCTCCACTTT. This codes for CASSKGNSPLHF. Full variable domain (rest looked up from reference TRBV7-3 and TRBJ1-6): GAGVSQTPSNKVTEKGKYVELRCDPISGHTALYWYRQSLGQGPEFLIYFQGTGAADDSGLPNDRFFAVRPEGSVSTLKIQRTERGDSAVYLCASSKGNSPLHFGNGTRLTVT.

There are a few counts of this clone. The rearrangement links TRBV5-1 to TRBJ2-7, with D uncertain. Germline-derived CDR1 and CDR2 are SGHRS and YFSETQ. The CDR3 has 12 amino acids. V was shortened by 0 bases and J by 5 bases, with 6 bases between the two germline ends. The CDR3 here is CASSLDWDEQYF. CDR3 coding DNA: TGCGCCAGCAGCTTGGACTGGGACGAGCAGTACTTC.

The chain links TRBV2 to TRBJ2-3; D may be TRBD1 or TRBD2 (5 bases each). V was trimmed by 3 bases and J by 3 bases, leaving 10 bases between them. This CDR3 is built from 14 residues. Germline-derived CDR1 and CDR2 are SNHLY and FYNNEI. Written as DNA, the CDR3 is TGTGCCAGCAGTGAGAGGGGCGTAACAGATACGCAGTATTTT. It yields the protein CASSERGVTDTQYF. Combining the CDR3 with reference TRBV2 and TRBJ2-3 gives the whole variable domain EPEVTQTPSHQVTQMGQEVILRCVPISNHLYFYWYRQILGQKVEFLVSFYNNEISEKSEIFDDQFSVERPDGSNFTLKIRSTKLEDSAMYFCASSERGVTDTQYFGPGTRLTVL.

The chain links TRBV7-7 to TRBJ2-5; TRBD1 aligns across 7 bases. The CDR3 runs 14 residues. V lost 5 bases, J lost 5 bases, and 8 bases stayed unmatched. Germline CDR1 SSHAT, CDR2 FNYEAQ (reference sequence). This CDR3 reads CASSPDRAAETQYF. The CDR3 nucleotides read TGTGCCAGCAGCCCCGACAGGGCGGCGGAGACCCAGTACTTC.

The chain has TRBV6-1 and TRBJ1-4; 10 nucleotides line up with TRBD1. The V and J ends lost 7 bases and 8 bases, in that order; junction bases with no gene match: 7. The CDR3 runs to 14 residues. CDR1 MNHNS and CDR2 SASEGT come from the germline V gene. The CDR3 sequence is CASKETGGREKLFF. Here the CDR3 DNA reads TGTGCCAGCAAGGAGACAGGGGGCCGCGAAAAACTGTTTTTT.

V gene TRBV27 combines with J gene TRBJ2-7, with TRBD1 identical over 7 bases. The germline gives CDR1 MNHEY, CDR2 SMNVEV (reference sequence). Trimming at V came to 5 bases and at J to 0 bases, leaving 4 bases not matched to a gene. The CDR3 consists of 14 residues. The CDR3 sequence is CASSPRQGSYEQYF. The DNA of the CDR3 is TGTGCCAGCAGTCCCCGACAGGGCTCCTACGAGCAGTACTTC.

The V gene is TRBV10-3, the J gene TRBJ1-4; D not resolved. Between the trimmed V and J ends, which lost 3 bases and 4 bases, there was a span of 9 bases. Per germline, CDR1 ENHRY and CDR2 SYGVKD. The CDR3 loop spans 14 amino acids. CDR3 bases: TGTGCCATCAGTGACTCGGACCTTAATGAAAAACTGTTTTTT. Protein: CAISDSDLNEKLFF.

The rearrangement links TRBV6-6 to TRBJ1-5; D is unclear. Trimming pared 2 bases from V and 6 bases from J, leaving 8 bases between. The CDR3 is 13 amino acids. The germline V gene encodes CDR1 MNHNY and CDR2 SVGAGI (reference sequence). The chain's CDR3 is CASSYREGQPQHF. The CDR3 DNA is TGTGCCAGCAGTTACAGGGAGGGTCAGCCCCAGCATTTT.